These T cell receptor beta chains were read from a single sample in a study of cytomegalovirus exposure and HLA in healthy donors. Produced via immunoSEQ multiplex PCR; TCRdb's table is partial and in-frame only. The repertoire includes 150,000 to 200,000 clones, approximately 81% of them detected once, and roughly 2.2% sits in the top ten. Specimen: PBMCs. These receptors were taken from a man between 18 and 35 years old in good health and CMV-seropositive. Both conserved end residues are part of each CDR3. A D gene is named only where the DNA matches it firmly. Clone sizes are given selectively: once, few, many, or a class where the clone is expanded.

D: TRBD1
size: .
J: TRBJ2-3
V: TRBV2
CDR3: CASSEGQGNQPQYF
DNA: TGTGCCAGCAGCGAAGGACAGGGCAATCAGCCCCAGTATTTT

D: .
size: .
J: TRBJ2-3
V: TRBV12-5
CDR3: CASGLAGHPTDTQYF
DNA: TGTGCTAGTGGTTTGGCGGGACATCCGACAGATACGCAGTATTTT

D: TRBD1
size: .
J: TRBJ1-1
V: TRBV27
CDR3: CASSELNLQGAYTEAFF
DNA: TGTGCCAGCAGTGAACTCAACCTACAGGGGGCGTACACTGAAGCTTTCTTT

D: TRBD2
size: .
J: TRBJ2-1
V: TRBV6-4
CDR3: CASSPQTSGGHNEQFF
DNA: TGTGCCAGCAGTCCCCAGACTAGCGGGGGGCACAATGAGCAGTTCTTC

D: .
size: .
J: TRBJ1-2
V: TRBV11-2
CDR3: CASSLVGTRYGYTF
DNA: TGTGCCAGCAGCTTAGTCGGGACACGCTATGGCTACACCTTC

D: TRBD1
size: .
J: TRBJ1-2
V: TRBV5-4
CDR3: CASSLAGQGVNYGYTF
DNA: TGTGCCAGCAGCTTGGCCGGACAGGGGGTGAACTATGGCTACACCTTC

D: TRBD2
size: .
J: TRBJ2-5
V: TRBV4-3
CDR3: CASSQELAGVNQETQYF
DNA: TGCGCCAGCAGCCAAGAACTAGCGGGGGTGAACCAAGAGACCCAGTACTTC

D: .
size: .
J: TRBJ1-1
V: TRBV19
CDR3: CASSIGVDTEAFF
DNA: TGTGCCAGTAGTATCGGAGTGGACACTGAAGCTTTCTTT

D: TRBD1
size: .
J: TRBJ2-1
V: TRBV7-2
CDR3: CASSLFTGQAYNEQFF
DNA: TGTGCCAGCAGCTTATTTACGGGACAGGCCTACAATGAGCAGTTCTTC

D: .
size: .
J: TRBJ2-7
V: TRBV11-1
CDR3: CASSLVYLPYEQYF
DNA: TGTGCCAGCAGCTTAGTCTACCTACCCTACGAGCAGTACTTC

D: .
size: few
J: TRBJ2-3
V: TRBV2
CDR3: CASEAESTDTQYF
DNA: TGTGCCAGCGAGGCGGAGAGCACAGATACGCAGTATTTT

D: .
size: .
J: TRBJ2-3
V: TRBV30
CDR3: CAWSVDSAQYF
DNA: TGTGCCTGGAGTGTTGATAGCGCGCAGTATTTT

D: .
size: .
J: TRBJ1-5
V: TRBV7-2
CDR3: CASRQATVLNQPQHF
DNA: TGTGCCAGCAGACAAGCGACAGTCTTAAATCAGCCCCAGCATTTT

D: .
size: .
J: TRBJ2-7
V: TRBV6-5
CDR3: CASSYSSLSSYEQYF
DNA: TGTGCCAGCAGTTACTCGAGTCTTAGCTCCTACGAGCAGTACTTC

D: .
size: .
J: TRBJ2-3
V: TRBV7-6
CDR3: CASSPARLYTDTQYF
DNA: TGTGCCAGCAGCCCCGCCAGACTCTACACAGATACGCAGTATTTT

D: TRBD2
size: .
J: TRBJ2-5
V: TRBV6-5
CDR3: CASNLEGTAGGTQYF
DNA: TGTGCCAGCAATTTAGAAGGGACGGCGGGGGGGACCCAGTACTTC

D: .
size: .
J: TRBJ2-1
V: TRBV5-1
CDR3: CASSLSDGGLSYNEQFF
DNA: TGCGCCAGCAGCTTGTCCGACGGGGGTCTTTCCTACAATGAGCAGTTCTTC

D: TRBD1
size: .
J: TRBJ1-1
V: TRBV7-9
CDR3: CASSFKGASEAFF
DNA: TGTGCCAGCAGCTTTAAGGGGGCTTCTGAAGCTTTCTTT

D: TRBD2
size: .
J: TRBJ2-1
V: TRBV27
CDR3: CASSLVSGGRGEQFF
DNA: TGTGCCAGCAGTTTGGTTAGCGGGGGCCGTGGGGAGCAGTTCTTC

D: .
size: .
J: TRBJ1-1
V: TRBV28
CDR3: CASYLQGSSEAFF
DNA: TGTGCCAGCTATTTACAGGGCTCTTCGGAAGCTTTCTTT

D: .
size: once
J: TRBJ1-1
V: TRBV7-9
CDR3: CASSLELTAGEAFF
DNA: TGTGCCAGCAGCTTAGAATTGACAGCCGGTGAAGCTTTCTTT

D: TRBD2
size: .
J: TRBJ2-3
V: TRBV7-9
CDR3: CASSFEAGGILDTQYF
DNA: TGTGCCAGCAGCTTCGAAGCGGGGGGGATTCTTGATACGCAGTATTTT

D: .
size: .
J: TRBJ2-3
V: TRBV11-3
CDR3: CASSYSGQTTDTQYF
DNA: TGTGCCAGCAGCTATTCAGGACAGACCACAGATACGCAGTATTTT

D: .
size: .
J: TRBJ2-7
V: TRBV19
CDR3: CASSASGYEQYF
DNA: TGTGCCAGTAGTGCTAGTGGGTACGAGCAGTACTTC

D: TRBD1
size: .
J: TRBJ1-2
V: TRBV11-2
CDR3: CASSSGPDRGGYTF
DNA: TGTGCCAGCAGCTCCGGACCGGACAGGGGGGGCTACACCTTC

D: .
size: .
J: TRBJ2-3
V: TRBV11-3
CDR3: CASSLSDRGGSTDTQYF
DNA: TGTGCCAGCAGCCTATCCGACAGGGGAGGGAGCACAGATACGCAGTATTTT

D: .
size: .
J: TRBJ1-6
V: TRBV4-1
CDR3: CASSHLQTGLSPLHF
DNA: TGCGCCAGCAGCCATCTCCAAACAGGGCTTTCACCCCTCCACTTT

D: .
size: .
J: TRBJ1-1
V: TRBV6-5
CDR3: CASSYSIGGLGTEAFF
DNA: TGTGCCAGCAGTTACTCGATCGGGGGGCTCGGCACTGAAGCTTTCTTT

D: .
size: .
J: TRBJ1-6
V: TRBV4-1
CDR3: CANSQGGLPNSPLHF
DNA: TGCGCCAACAGCCAAGGGGGGCTTCCTAATTCACCCCTCCACTTT

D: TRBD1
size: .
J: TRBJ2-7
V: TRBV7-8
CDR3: CASSKTGTDSYEQYF
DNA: TGTGCAAGCAGCAAAACCGGGACAGACTCCTACGAGCAGTACTTC

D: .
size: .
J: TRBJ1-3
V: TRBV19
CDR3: CASSMGFGSGNTIYF
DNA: TGTGCCAGTAGTATGGGCTTTGGATCCGGAAACACCATATATTTT

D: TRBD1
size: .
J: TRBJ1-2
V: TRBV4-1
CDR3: CASSQVPDRATRGYTF
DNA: TGCGCCAGCAGCCAAGTTCCGGACAGGGCCACCCGGGGCTACACCTTC

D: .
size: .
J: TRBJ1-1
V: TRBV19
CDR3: CASSMSGGNTEAFF
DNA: TGTGCCAGTAGTATGTCGGGAGGGAACACTGAAGCTTTCTTT

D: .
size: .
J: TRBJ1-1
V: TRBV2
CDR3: CASSEGRVGGTEAFF
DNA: TGTGCCAGCAGTGAAGGAAGAGTCGGCGGCACTGAAGCTTTCTTT

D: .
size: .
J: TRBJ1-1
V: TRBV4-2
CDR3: CASSQDPGTPEAFF
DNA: TGTGCCAGCAGCCAAGATCCGGGTACCCCTGAAGCTTTCTTT

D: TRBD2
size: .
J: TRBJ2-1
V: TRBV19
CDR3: CASSRGLASNEQFF
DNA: TGTGCCAGTAGTCGCGGACTAGCGTCGAATGAGCAGTTCTTC

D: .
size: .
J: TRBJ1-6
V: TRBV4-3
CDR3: CASSQDFGSSSPLHF
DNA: TGCGCCAGCAGCCAAGATTTCGGGAGTAGTTCACCCCTCCACTTT

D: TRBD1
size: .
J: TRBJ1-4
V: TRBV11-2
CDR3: CASSLQLGTATEKLFF
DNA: TGTGCCAGCAGCTTACAACTTGGGACAGCGACTGAAAAACTGTTTTTT

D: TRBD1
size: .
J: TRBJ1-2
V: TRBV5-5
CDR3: CASSLGQGQDYGYTF
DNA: TGTGCCAGCAGCTTGGGGCAGGGACAGGACTATGGCTACACCTTC

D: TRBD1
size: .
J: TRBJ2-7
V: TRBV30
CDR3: CAWSGTGTGRYEQYF
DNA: TGTGCCTGGAGTGGAACCGGGACAGGGAGATACGAGCAGTACTTC

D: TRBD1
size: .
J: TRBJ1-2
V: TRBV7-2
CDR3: CASSSTGKGYTF
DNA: TGTGCCAGCAGCTCGACAGGGAAAGGCTACACCTTC

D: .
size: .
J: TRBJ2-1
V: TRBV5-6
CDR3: CASSLTAGSSYNEQFF
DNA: TGTGCCAGCAGTCTCACGGCGGGCAGCTCCTACAATGAGCAGTTCTTC

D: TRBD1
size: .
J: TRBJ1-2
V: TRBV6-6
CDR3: CASSYGRQGRNYGYTF
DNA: TGTGCCAGCAGTTACGGGAGACAGGGGCGGAACTATGGCTACACCTTC

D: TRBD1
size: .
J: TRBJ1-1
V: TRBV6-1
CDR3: CASSEAERTGITEAFF
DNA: TGTGCCAGCAGTGAAGCAGAGAGGACAGGGATCACTGAAGCTTTCTTT

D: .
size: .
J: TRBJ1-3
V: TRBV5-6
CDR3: CASSLGSSGNTIYF
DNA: TGTGCCAGCAGCTTGGGCAGTTCTGGAAACACCATATATTTT

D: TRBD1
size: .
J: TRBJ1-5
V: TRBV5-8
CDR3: CASSPLVTGGHQPQHF
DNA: TGTGCCAGCAGCCCCCTGGTTACAGGGGGTCATCAGCCCCAGCATTTT